What follows are 14 T cell receptor beta chains derived from one specimen sequenced in a study of blood T cell repertoires in COVID-19. TCRdb's copy holds only in-frame clones and misses some; the assay was immunoSEQ multiplex PCR. Of 250,000 to 350,000 clones in the sample, roughly 85% are singletons; the top ten hold around 6%. The sample was PBMCs or T cells enriched from blood (not recorded which). The receptors shown here come from a woman between 25 and 40 years old who had recovered from COVID-19.

The chain is built from TRBV19 and TRBJ1-2; 7 positions match TRBD1. Germline V gene data show CDR1 as LNHDA and CDR2 as SQIVND (reference sequence). The CDR3 is 13 amino acids. Trimming took 11 bases from V and 2 from J; bases not matched to a gene: 8. The CDR3 protein is CASIPGQNYGYTF. The CDR3 nucleotides read TGTGCCTCCATTCCGGGACAGAACTATGGCTACACCTTC.

Regarding this clone: Other DNA sequences within the sample encode an identical CDR3. The CDR3, as DNA: TGTGCCAGCAGCTTAGTGGGGGCCTATGGCTACACCTTC. Translation: CASSLVGAYGYTF. The V and J genes are TRBV7-2 and TRBJ1-2; perhaps TRBD1 as D (6 bases). The CDR3 consists of 13 residues. CDR1 and CDR2 (germline): SGHTA, FQGNSA. The germline V and J ends were trimmed by 1 base and 4 bases, with 7 bases remaining between them.

Comments on this clone: Other DNA sequences in this sample translate to the same CDR3. The chain employs TRBV5-1 and TRBJ1-1; possible D gene TRBD1, 6 bases. Germline-derived CDR1 and CDR2 are SGHRS and YFSETQ. V gave up 0 bases and J gave up 0 bases, with 9 bases separating them. CDR3 length: 15 residues. The CDR3 reads CASSLAGGLNTEAFF. The CDR3 DNA sequence: TGCGCCAGCAGCTTGGCGGGGGGGCTGAACACTGAAGCTTTCTTT.

The table lists this clone with a few counts. The V call is TRBV7-8, the J call TRBJ2-7; the match to TRBD2 covers 13 bases. From germline, CDR1 is SGHVS and CDR2 FQNEAQ. The CDR3 spans 16 residues. The trim removed 5 bases at V and 1 base at J, leaving 5 bases unmatched. CDR3 in amino acids: CASSGRLAGGSYEQYF. Written as DNA, the CDR3 is TGTGCCAGCAGCGGACGACTAGCGGGGGGTTCCTACGAGCAGTACTTC.

This clone was seen a single time. The gene calls are TRBV6-5 and TRBJ1-6; 8 bases are a match to TRBD1. After removal of 5 bases from V and 5 bases from J, the junction contained 5 bases not matched to a gene. The germline V gene has CDR1 MNHEY and CDR2 SVGAGI. The CDR3 is 15 amino acids. CDR3 amino acids: CASSPGQGNNSPLHF. For the CDR3, the DNA is TGTGCCAGCAGTCCCGGACAGGGTAATAATTCACCCCTCCACTTT.

The chain is built from TRBV7-9 and TRBJ1-1, with 8 nucleotides matching TRBD1. Germline CDR1 reads SEHNR; CDR2 reads FQNEAQ (reference sequence). The CDR3 totals 15 residues. The V segment lost 5 bases and the J segment 2 bases; nucleotides outside the gene matches: 7. CDR3 sequence: CASSPGGTGNTEAFF. CDR3 bases: TGTGCCAGCAGCCCGGGCGGGACAGGAAACACTGAAGCTTTCTTT.

The chain couples TRBV18 to TRBJ2-3, with 8 bases that match TRBD2. This CDR3 is built from 15 residues. Germline CDR1 KGHSH, CDR2 LQKENI. V trimming: 2 bases; J trimming: 4 bases; junction bases outside the gene matches: 5. CDR3 coding DNA: TGTGCCAGCTCACCAGGGCCGGGGGGGTCAGATACGCAGTATTTT. This gives the protein CASSPGPGGSDTQYF.

This clone was found once. The rearrangement links TRBV7-2 to TRBJ2-1, with TRBD2 matching over 9 bases. From germline, CDR1 is SGHTA and CDR2 FQGNSA. This CDR3 is built from 19 residues. With V trimmed by 1 base and J by 8 bases, 18 bases remained unmatched. The DNA of the CDR3 is TGTGCCAGCAGCTTAGAGACGAGGTGGCGGGGGGGCTTTGGCGATGAGCAGTTCTTC. Amino acid sequence: CASSLETRWRGGFGDEQFF.

The chain uses TRBV5-1 and TRBJ1-1; maybe TRBD1 (6 bases). The V and J ends lost 3 bases and 0 bases respectively, with 15 bases between them. Germline lookup yields CDR1 SGHRS and CDR2 YFSETQ. The CDR3 loop spans 16 amino acids. The CDR3 reads CASSSTPTGMNTEAFF. CDR3 nucleotides: TGCGCCAGCAGCTCAACGCCAACAGGGATGAACACTGAAGCTTTCTTT.

The rearrangement uses TRBV6-2 or TRBV6-3 and TRBJ2-1, with 10 bases aligning to TRBD2. The CDR3 spans 16 residues. J lost 9 bases, V lost 5 bases, and 13 bases had no gene match. CDR1 MNHEY and CDR2 SVGEGT come from the germline V gene. The CDR3 DNA follows: TGTGCCAGCAGTCTGGGGGGAGCGGGGGGGCGTGTTGAGCAGTTCTTC. Amino acid sequence: CASSLGGAGGRVEQFF.

The V and J genes are TRBV19 and TRBJ2-2, with a weak D call TRBD1 (6 bases). From germline, CDR1 is LNHDA and CDR2 SQIVND (reference sequence). V lost 5 bases, J lost 6 bases, and 13 bases lay in between. This CDR3 spans 14 amino acids. CDR3 sequence: CASSGSQGSGELFF. CDR3 DNA sequence: TGTGCCAGTAGTGGCTCACAGGGCTCCGGGGAGCTGTTTTTT. The variable domain in full, with the rest retrieved from reference TRBV19 and TRBJ2-2, is DGGITQSPKYLFRKEGQNVTLSCEQNLNHDAMYWYRQDPGQGLRLIYYSQIVNDFQKGDIAEGYSVSREKKESFPLTVTSAQKNPTAFYLCASSGSQGSGELFFGEGSRLTVL.

CDR3 sequence: CASTQTGNTEAFF. The CDR3 DNA reads as TGTGCCAGTACCCAAACAGGGAACACTGAAGCTTTCTTT. The chain has TRBV19 and TRBJ1-1; D might be TRBD1 (5 bases). Germline V gives CDR1 LNHDA, CDR2 SQIVND (reference sequence). V was clipped by 7 bases and J by 1 base, with 10 bases between them. This CDR3 is built from 13 residues.

The V call is TRBV7-3, the J call TRBJ2-5, with TRBD1 matching 9 bases. The germline CDR1 and CDR2 sequences are SGHTA and FQGTGA. Trimming cost V 5 bases and J 5 bases; bases outside gene matches: 6. This CDR3 comprises 14 residues. In DNA form, the CDR3 reads TGTGCCAGCAGCCCTACAGGGGGCAGGGAGACCCAGTACTTC. Its translation is CASSPTGGRETQYF.

The chain combines TRBV19 with TRBJ1-5; TRBD1 might be the D (5 bases). The V end lost 5 bases, the J end lost 1 base, and 12 bases lay between the germline ends. The CDR3 spans 15 residues. The germline V gene has CDR1 LNHDA and CDR2 SQIVND (reference sequence). The CDR3 DNA is TGTGCCAGTAGTTTTTGGGCAGGGAGCAATCAGCCCCAGCATTTT. Translated: CASSFWAGSNQPQHF.